The 24 T cell receptor beta chains reported below all come from one sample, sequenced in a study of graft-versus-host responses after intestinal transplantation. Their antigens are not known. Some clones are missing from TCRdb's copy, which holds only in-frame ones; the method was immunoSEQ multiplex PCR. This table holds about 86,000 clones, about 88% found once. Sequenced material: unstimulated CD4+ T cells sorted from spleen or lymph node cells, taken before transplant. The receptors originated from a human donor who was the organ donor for an intestinal transplant.

This clone occurred once. Here the CDR3 reads CASTPLGNEQFF. The CDR3, as DNA: TGTGCCAGCACCCCCCTCGGGAATGAGCAGTTCTTC. This chain joins TRBV7-9 and TRBJ2-1; D gene ambiguous. Germline V gene lookup returns CDR1 SEHNR and CDR2 FQNEAQ (reference sequence). V was shortened by 7 bases and J by 7 bases, with 11 bases between the two germline ends. This CDR3 contains 12 residues.

The gene calls are TRBV7-9 and TRBJ1-1; D is perhaps TRBD1 (5 bases). Per germline, CDR1 SEHNR and CDR2 FQNEAQ (reference sequence). The germline V and J ends were trimmed by 0 bases and 5 bases, with 13 bases remaining between them. This CDR3 has 15 amino acids. The CDR3 DNA follows: TGTGCCAGCAGCTTAGCCCCAGGGAAGAGTACTGAAGCTTTCTTT. Translating it yields CASSLAPGKSTEAFF.

The rearrangement joins TRBV30 to TRBJ2-1; maybe TRBD2 (5 bases). The V gene's germline CDR1 is GTSNPN and CDR2 SVGIG (reference sequence). V was clipped by 3 bases and J by 0 bases, with 27 bases between them. This CDR3 has 20 amino acids. CDR3 region: CAWRSRRGPPRSSSYNEQFF. The CDR3 nucleotides are TGTGCCTGGAGGTCTCGACGCGGGCCGCCTCGGTCCTCCTCCTACAATGAGCAGTTCTTC.

This clone was counted only a few times. The J gene is TRBJ2-1, the V gene TRBV6-5; D ambiguous. Germline CDR1 reads MNHEY; CDR2 reads SVGAGI. The CDR3 has 11 amino acids. Trimming stripped 6 bases from V and 10 bases from J, with 10 bases between. CDR3 bases: TGTGCCAGCAGCTTTCGAGGAGAGCAGTTCTTC. It codes for CASSFRGEQFF.

Turning to this clone: This sample also contains other DNA sequences that code for the same CDR3. This chain connects TRBV6-1 to TRBJ2-5; 12 bases line up with TRBD2. Per germline, CDR1 MNHNS and CDR2 SASEGT. Trimming took 2 bases from V and 2 from J; bases not matched to a gene: 0. The CDR3 covers 15 residues. CDR3: CASSELAGGQETQYF. The CDR3 DNA sequence: TGTGCCAGCAGTGAACTAGCGGGAGGGCAAGAGACCCAGTACTTC.

The rearrangement uses TRBV5-6 and TRBJ2-5, with D possibly being TRBD2 (7 bases). Trimming shortened V by 0 bases and J by 6 bases, and 24 bases separated the two germline ends. The CDR3 contains 18 residues. CDR1 and CDR2 (germline): SGHDT, YYEEEE. As DNA, the CDR3 is TGTGCCAGCAGCTTGGCCGCCGGGGGGCTATTAAAGTGGAAGACCCAGTACTTC. Its protein product is CASSLAAGGLLKWKTQYF. The full variable domain, with the rest looked up from reference TRBV5-6 and TRBJ2-5, is DAGVTQSPTHLIKTRGQQVTLRCSPKSGHDTVSWYQQALGQGPQFIFQYYEEEERQRGNFPDRFSGHQFPNYSSELNVNALLLGDSALYLCASSLAAGGLLKWKTQYFGPGTRLLVL.

The count of this clone is one. This sequence joins TRBV4-1 and TRBJ2-2; 8 nucleotides align to TRBD2. CDR1 MGHRA and CDR2 YSYEKL come from the germline V gene. Unmatched junction bases numbered 5, after V lost 6 bases and J lost 5 bases. The CDR3 covers 14 residues. The CDR3 DNA follows: TGCGCCAGCAGAAGATCGGGGGGGACCGGGGAGCTGTTTTTT. Translation: CASRRSGGTGELFF.

The chain recombines TRBV9 with TRBJ1-1; D is ambiguous. Trimming removed 3 bases at V and 5 bases at J, with 11 bases between. The CDR3 loop spans 13 amino acids. Germline loops: CDR1 SGDLS, CDR2 YYNGEE. CDR3 loop: CASSGGGWTEAFF. DNA for the CDR3: TGTGCCAGCAGCGGAGGTGGGTGGACTGAAGCTTTCTTT.

The J gene is TRBJ1-3, the V gene TRBV7-6; no firm D call. This CDR3 has 14 amino acids. In germline, CDR1 is SGHVS, CDR2 FNYEAQ. V was clipped by 4 bases and J by 0 bases, with 7 bases between them. The CDR3 is CASSSASSGNTIYF. The CDR3 DNA follows: TGTGCCAGCAGCTCAGCGAGCTCTGGAAACACCATATATTTT.

The chain couples TRBV7-8 to TRBJ2-1, with D possibly being TRBD1 (5 bases). Trimming removed 1 base from V and 8 bases from J, with 12 bases in between. Per the germline V gene, CDR1 is SGHVS and CDR2 is FQNEAQ. The CDR3 is 14 residues long. CDR3: CASSLGLGVDEQFF. As DNA, the CDR3 is TGTGCCAGCAGCTTAGGTCTAGGGGTCGATGAGCAGTTCTTC.

The J gene is TRBJ2-7, the V gene TRBV15; D gene unclear. The germline V and J ends were trimmed by 11 bases and 6 bases, with 17 bases remaining between them. The CDR3 runs 12 residues. CDR1 is LNHNV and CDR2 is YYDKDF in the germline V gene (reference sequence). In DNA, the CDR3 is TGTGCCTCTCCGGTCCCGCACCTCGAGCAGTACTTC. Translation gives CASPVPHLEQYF.

The J gene is TRBJ2-5, the V gene TRBV25-1; 9 positions agree with TRBD2. This CDR3 has 15 amino acids. The ends lost 6 bases at V and 7 bases at J; junction bases unmatched: 12. Germline loops: CDR1 MGHDK, CDR2 SYGVNS. The CDR3 is CASSPSGGRAGTQYF. The CDR3 DNA follows: TGTGCCAGCAGCCCGTCGGGCGGGAGGGCCGGGACCCAGTACTTC.

The V gene is TRBV7-3, the J gene TRBJ2-2, with 13 bases identical to TRBD2. V lost 0 bases to trimming and J lost 7 bases; unmatched junction nucleotides: 2. CDR1 is SGHTA, CDR2 FQGTGA, per germline. This CDR3 is 16 amino acids long. The CDR3, as DNA: TGTGCCAGCAGCTTAACCGGGACTAGCGGGGTCGGGGAGCTGTTTTTT. Amino acid sequence: CASSLTGTSGVGELFF.

V gene TRBV5-1 combines with J gene TRBJ2-2; D is perhaps TRBD2 (6 bases). Trimming left V 6 bases short and J 0 bases short, with 18 bases between. CDR1 is SGHRS, CDR2 YFSETQ, per germline. The CDR3 has 17 residues. The CDR3 nucleotides are TGCGCCAGCACCATAACCGGTGGGGGGACGAACACCGGGGAGCTGTTTTTT. Its translation: CASTITGGGTNTGELFF.

The chain couples TRBV29-1 to TRBJ1-1, with D possibly TRBD1 on 5 matching bases. V lost 8 bases, J lost 1 base, and 17 bases lay in between. CDR3 size: 14 residues. Germline CDR1 is SQVTM and CDR2 is ANQGSEA. CDR3 amino acids: CSSSNRLGNTEAFF. The CDR3 DNA reads as TGCAGCTCCTCCAACAGGTTAGGGAACACTGAAGCTTTCTTT.

This clone was found once. This chain uses TRBV21-1 with TRBJ2-7; the table calls TRBD1, which could not be checked here. TRBV21-1 is shown as a pseudogene. CDR3 length: 14 residues. CDR3 coding DNA: TGTGCCAGCGGACAAAGGGACAGTTTATACGAGCAGTACTTC. Residues: CASGQRDSLYEQYF.

The CDR3 here is CATSRAETQYF. The CDR3 coding sequence is TGTGCCACCAGCAGAGCGGAGACCCAGTACTTC. The chain carries TRBV15 and TRBJ2-5; D uncertain. The germline gives CDR1 LNHNV, CDR2 YYDKDF (reference sequence). Trimming removed 1 base at V and 5 bases at J, with 2 bases between. The CDR3 has 11 residues.

The chain recombines TRBV6-6 with TRBJ1-1; 8 bases line up with TRBD1. V dropped 6 bases and J dropped 3; count of bases not matched to a gene: 12. This CDR3 comprises 16 residues. CDR1 is MNHNY, CDR2 SVGAGI, per germline (reference sequence). CDR3 bases: TGTGCCAGCAGGCCCGACAGGGGTAGAGGGGACACTGAAGCTTTCTTT. Amino acid sequence: CASRPDRGRGDTEAFF.

The chain is built from TRBV4-1 and TRBJ1-3; 9 positions match TRBD1. This CDR3 comprises 17 residues. Germline V gene data show CDR1 as MGHRA and CDR2 as YSYEKL. V trimming: 3 bases; J trimming: 0 bases; junction bases outside the gene matches: 6. CDR3 amino acids: CASSHLTGGLSGNTIYF. The CDR3 bases are TGCGCCAGCAGCCATCTGACAGGGGGACTCTCTGGAAACACCATATATTTT.

The chain has TRBV9 and TRBJ2-5; 8 nucleotides agree with TRBD2. V gave up 4 bases and J gave up 3 bases; unmatched junction bases: 2. CDR1 is SGDLS, CDR2 YYNGEE, per germline. The CDR3 is 13 residues long. CDR3: CASSTGGEETQYF. The CDR3 coding sequence is TGTGCCAGCAGCACGGGGGGGGAAGAGACCCAGTACTTC.

This clone showed up just once. This chain joins TRBV9 and TRBJ2-1, with 9 bases matching TRBD1. Germline-derived CDR1 and CDR2 are SGDLS and YYNGEE. The ends lost 0 bases at V and 10 bases at J; junction bases unmatched: 8. CDR3 length: 15 residues. CDR3 DNA sequence: TGTGCCAGCAGCGTAGAAGCACGGACAGGGGTAGAGCAGTTCTTC. Translated: CASSVEARTGVEQFF.

The CDR3 loop is CAWKQGSSYEQYF. CDR3 coding DNA: TGTGCCTGGAAACAGGGATCGTCCTACGAGCAGTACTTC. The chain employs TRBV30 and TRBJ2-7; possibly TRBD1 for D (6 bases). The length of the CDR3 is 13 residues. Germline V gene lookup returns CDR1 GTSNPN and CDR2 SVGIG (reference sequence). Trimming removed 4 bases from V and 1 base from J, with 11 bases in between.

The gene calls are TRBV5-1 and TRBJ2-7; 8 bases agree with TRBD2. Germline assignment: CDR1 SGHRS and CDR2 YFSETQ. Trimming removed 6 bases from V and 4 bases from J; junction bases left unmatched: 9. The CDR3 totals 14 residues. For the CDR3, the DNA is TGCGCCAGCACCCCAACTAGCGGCTCATACGAGCAGTACTTC. It specifies CASTPTSGSYEQYF.

The V and J genes are TRBV2 and TRBJ2-1; 8 bases fit TRBD2. Germline V gene lookup returns CDR1 SNHLY and CDR2 FYNNEI. The CDR3 totals 15 residues. V lost 6 bases and J lost 4; bases outside the gene matches: 8. This chain's CDR3 is CASSDGLARYNEQFF. The CDR3 bases are TGTGCCAGCAGCGATGGACTAGCAAGGTACAATGAGCAGTTCTTC.